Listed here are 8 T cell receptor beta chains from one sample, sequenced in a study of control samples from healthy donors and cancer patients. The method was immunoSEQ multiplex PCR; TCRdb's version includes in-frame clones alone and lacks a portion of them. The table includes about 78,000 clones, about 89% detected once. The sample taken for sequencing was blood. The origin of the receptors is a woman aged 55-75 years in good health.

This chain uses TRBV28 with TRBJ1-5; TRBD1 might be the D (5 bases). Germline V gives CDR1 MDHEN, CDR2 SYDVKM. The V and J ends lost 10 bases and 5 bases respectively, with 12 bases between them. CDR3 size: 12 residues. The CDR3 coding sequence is TGTGCCACCAAGACAGAATATCAGCCCCAGCATTTT. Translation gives CATKTEYQPQHF. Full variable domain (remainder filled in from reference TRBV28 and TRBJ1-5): DVKVTQSSRYLVKRTGEKVFLECVQDMDHENMFWYRQDPGLGLRLIYFSYDVKMKEKGDIPEGYSVSREKKERFSLILESASTNQTSMYLCATKTEYQPQHFGDGTRLSIL.

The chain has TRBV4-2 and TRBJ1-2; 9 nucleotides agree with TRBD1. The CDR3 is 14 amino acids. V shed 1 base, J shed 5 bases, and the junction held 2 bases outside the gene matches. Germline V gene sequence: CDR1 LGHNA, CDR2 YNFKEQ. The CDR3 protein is CASSQVGTGYGYTF. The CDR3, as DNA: TGTGCCAGCAGCCAAGTAGGGACAGGGTATGGCTACACCTTC.

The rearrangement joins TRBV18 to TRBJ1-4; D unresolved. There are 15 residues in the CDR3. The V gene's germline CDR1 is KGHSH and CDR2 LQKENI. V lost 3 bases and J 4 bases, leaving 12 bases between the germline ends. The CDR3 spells CASSPPRGYNEKLFF. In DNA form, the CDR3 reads TGTGCCAGCTCACCCCCCCGAGGGTATAATGAAAAACTGTTTTTT.

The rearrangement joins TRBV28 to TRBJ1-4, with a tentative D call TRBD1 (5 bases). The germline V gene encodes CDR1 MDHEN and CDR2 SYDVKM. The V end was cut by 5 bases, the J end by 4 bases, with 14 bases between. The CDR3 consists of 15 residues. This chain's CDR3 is CASSVTGANNEKLFF. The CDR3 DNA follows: TGTGCCAGCAGTGTCACAGGAGCCAATAATGAAAAACTGTTTTTT.

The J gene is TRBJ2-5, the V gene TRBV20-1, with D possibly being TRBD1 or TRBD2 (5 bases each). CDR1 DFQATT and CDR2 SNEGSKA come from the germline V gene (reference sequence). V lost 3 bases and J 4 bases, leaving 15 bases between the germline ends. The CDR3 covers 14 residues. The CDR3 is CSASGWDGGETQYF. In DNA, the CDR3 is TGCAGTGCTAGTGGTTGGGACGGAGGAGAGACCCAGTACTTC.

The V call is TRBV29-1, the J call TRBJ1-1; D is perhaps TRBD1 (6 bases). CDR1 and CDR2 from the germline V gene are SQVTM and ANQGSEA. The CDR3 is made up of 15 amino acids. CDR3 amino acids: CRTAGASWENTEAFF. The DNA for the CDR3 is TGCAGGACTGCAGGGGCGTCGTGGGAGAACACTGAAGCTTTCTTT.

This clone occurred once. The CDR3 loop is CASTFPGGDTQYF. In DNA, the CDR3 is TGTGCCAGCACCTTCCCCGGGGGAGATACGCAGTATTTT. The chain recombines TRBV6-5 with TRBJ2-3; D perhaps matches TRBD2 (6 bases). The CDR3 consists of 13 residues. Per the germline V gene, CDR1 is MNHEY and CDR2 is SVGAGI. Deletions cut 7 bases from V and 5 bases from J, with 13 bases between.

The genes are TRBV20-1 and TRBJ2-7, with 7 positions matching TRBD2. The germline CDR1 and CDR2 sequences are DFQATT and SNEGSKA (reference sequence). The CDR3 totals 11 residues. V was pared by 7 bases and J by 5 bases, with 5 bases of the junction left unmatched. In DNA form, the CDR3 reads TGCAGTGGCGGGAGACTTGACGAGCAGTACTTC. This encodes CSGGRLDEQYF.